The 8 T cell receptor beta chains reported below all come from one sample, sequenced in a study of T cell responses to AZD1222 COVID-19 vaccine. Assay used: immunoSEQ multiplex PCR; TCRdb lists only in-frame clones, some missing. The sample gives more than 85,000 clones, 85% to 90% of which show up once; around 9.1% is in the top ten. This material consisted of peripheral blood, taken on day 0 of AZD1222 vaccination. These receptors were taken from an adult in good health.

The chain is built from TRBV11-3 and TRBJ2-5; perhaps TRBD2 as D (5 bases). The CDR3 is 16 amino acids. The V end was cut by 6 bases, the J end by 5 bases, with 22 bases between. The germline gives CDR1 SGHNT, CDR2 YENEEA. CDR3 residues: CASSRRGRRGEETQYF. The DNA of the CDR3 is TGTGCCAGCAGTAGGAGAGGGCGGCGAGGAGAGGAGACCCAGTACTTC.

This sequence joins TRBV27 and TRBJ2-1; D possibly uses TRBD1 or TRBD2 (6 bases each). CDR1 is MNHEY, CDR2 SMNVEV, per germline (reference sequence). There are 15 residues in the CDR3. The V end lost 2 bases, the J end lost 7 bases, and 15 bases lay between the germline ends. DNA of the CDR3: TGTGCCAGCAGTTTAACCAGGGGAGGAGGAAATGAGCAGTTCTTC. It is translated as CASSLTRGGGNEQFF.

The CDR3 reads CASSLSGGGAQYF. CDR3 sequence (DNA): TGTGCCAGCTCCCTTTCCGGAGGAGGAGCGCAGTATTTT. The rearrangement links TRBV24-1 to TRBJ2-3; the D gene is possibly TRBD2 (5 bases). Trimming pared 11 bases from V and 10 bases from J, leaving 21 bases between. This CDR3 has 13 amino acids. CDR1 and CDR2 (germline): KGHDR, SFDVKD.

The chain has TRBV6-4 and TRBJ2-6; D is unresolved. Germline V gene lookup returns CDR1 MRHNA and CDR2 SNTAGT. V gave up 0 bases and J gave up 3 bases, with 0 bases separating them. CDR3 length: 13 amino acids. The CDR3 DNA reads as TGTGCCAGCAGTGACTCTGGGGCCAACGTCCTGACTTTC. Its translation: CASSDSGANVLTF.

The chain uses TRBV5-4 and TRBJ1-3; 7 positions agree with TRBD1. The V gene end was trimmed by 0 bases and the J gene end by 0 bases; junction bases not matched to a gene: 3. Germline assignment: CDR1 SGHNT and CDR2 YYREEE (reference sequence). This CDR3 contains 16 residues. The CDR3 here is CASSLEGASSGNTIYF. The CDR3 coding sequence is TGTGCCAGCAGCTTGGAGGGGGCAAGCTCTGGAAACACCATATATTTT.

This clone was observed a handful of times. The V call is TRBV19, the J call TRBJ1-2; possibly TRBD1 for D (6 bases). Germline V lookup: CDR1 LNHDA, CDR2 SQIVND (reference sequence). V was pared by 7 bases and J by 2 bases, with 14 bases between. The CDR3 is 14 amino acids. The CDR3 loop is CASTPRGRNYGYTF. The DNA of the CDR3 is TGTGCCAGTACCCCCCGGGGGCGGAACTATGGCTACACCTTC.

The chain combines TRBV28 with TRBJ2-7; tentative D call: TRBD2 (6 bases). V gave up 7 bases and J gave up 3 bases, with 7 bases separating them. The CDR3 consists of 11 residues. Per germline, CDR1 MDHEN and CDR2 SYDVKM. The CDR3 spells CASMEGYEQYF. The CDR3 nucleotides read TGTGCCAGCATGGAGGGCTACGAGCAGTACTTC.

The genes are TRBV5-1 and TRBJ2-5, with TRBD2 as a possible D gene (6 bases). Germline V gene sequence: CDR1 SGHRS, CDR2 YFSETQ. V was pared by 4 bases and J by 2 bases, with 12 bases between. The CDR3 covers 14 residues. CDR3 nucleotide sequence: TGCGCCAGCAGCGCCACTAGCACGCAAGAGACCCAGTACTTC. Translated: CASSATSTQETQYF.